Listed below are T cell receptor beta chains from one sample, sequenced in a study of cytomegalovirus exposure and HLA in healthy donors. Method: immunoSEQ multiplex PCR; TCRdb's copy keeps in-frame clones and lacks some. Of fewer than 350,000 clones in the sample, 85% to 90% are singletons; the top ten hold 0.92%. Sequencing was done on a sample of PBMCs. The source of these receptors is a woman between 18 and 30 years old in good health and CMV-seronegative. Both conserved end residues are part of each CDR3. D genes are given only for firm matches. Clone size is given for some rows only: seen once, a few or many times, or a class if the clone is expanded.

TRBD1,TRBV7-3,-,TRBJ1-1,TGTGCCAGCAGCCAAACGGGACAGGGAATGAACACTGAAGCTTTCTTT,CASSQTGQGMNTEAFF
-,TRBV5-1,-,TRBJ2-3,TGCGCCAGCAGCTTGGAAGCCGTCGCAGATACGCAGTATTTT,CASSLEAVADTQYF
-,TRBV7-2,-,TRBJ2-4,TGTGCCAGCAGCTTAGTACATGGAAACATTCAGTACTTC,CASSLVHGNIQYF
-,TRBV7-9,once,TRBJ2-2,TGTGCCAGCAGCTTAGAGGCGGGACCTGGGGAGCTGTTTTTT,CASSLEAGPGELFF
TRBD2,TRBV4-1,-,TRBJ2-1,TGCGCCAGCAGCCAAAGACTAGCGCTCTCCTACAATGAGCAGTTCTTC,CASSQRLALSYNEQFF
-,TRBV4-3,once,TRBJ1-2,TGCGCCAGCAGCCCCGAAAGGGGACACGCCTATGGCTACACCTTC,CASSPERGHAYGYTF
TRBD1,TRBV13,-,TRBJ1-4,TGTGCCAGCAGCTTAGGCGCTGACAGGGCGCCGGAAAAACTGTTTTTT,CASSLGADRAPEKLFF
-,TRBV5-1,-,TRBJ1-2,TGCGCCAGCAGCCTGGATTTAATGGGCGCTGGCTATGGCTACACCTTC,CASSLDLMGAGYGYTF
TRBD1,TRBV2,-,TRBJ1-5,TGTGCCAGCAGTGATAGGACAGGTCTCAATCAGCCCCAGCATTTT,CASSDRTGLNQPQHF
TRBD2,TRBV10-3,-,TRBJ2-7,TGTGCCATCAGTGAGGGACTAGCGGGCTCCTACGAGCAGTACTTC,CAISEGLAGSYEQYF
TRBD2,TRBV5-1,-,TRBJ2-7,TGCGCCAGCAGCTATACCATCACTAGCGGAGCCTACGAGCAGTACTTC,CASSYTITSGAYEQYF
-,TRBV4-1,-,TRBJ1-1,TGCGCCAGCAGCCAAGTGAGAGGGATGCTGGCTGAAGCTTTCTTT,CASSQVRGMLAEAFF
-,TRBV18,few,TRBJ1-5,TGTGCCAGCTCACCCCGCGAGGGCCCCGGTCAGCCCCAGCATTTT,CASSPREGPGQPQHF
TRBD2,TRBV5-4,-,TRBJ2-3,TGTGCCAGCAGCTCACCAGTAGCGGGAGTTGAAGATACGCAGTATTTT,CASSSPVAGVEDTQYF
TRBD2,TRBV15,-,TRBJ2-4,TGTGCCACCAGCAGGGGGGGACTAGCGGGAAATAGGGGGGCAGCCAAAAACATTCAGTACTTC,CATSRGGLAGNRGAAKNIQYF
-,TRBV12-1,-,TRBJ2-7,TGTGCCAGCAGCTTTATAGGGGCTCTTAAATACGAGCAGTACTTC,CASSFIGALKYEQYF
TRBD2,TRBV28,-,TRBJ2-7,TGTGCCAGCAGTTCCCTTAGCGGGAGGGCCTACGAGCAGTACTTC,CASSSLSGRAYEQYF
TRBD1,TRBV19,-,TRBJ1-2,TGTGCCAGTAGTATTAACGACAGGGGGGCTAACTATGGCTACACCTTC,CASSINDRGANYGYTF
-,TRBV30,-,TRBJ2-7,TGTGCCTGGAGCCGGGCGGGGGAGCAGTACTTC,CAWSRAGEQYF
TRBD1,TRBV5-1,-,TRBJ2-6,TGCGCCAGCAGCACAGAAAGGGGGCTAGGTTCCTCTGGGGCCAACGTCCTGACTTTC,CASSTERGLGSSGANVLTF
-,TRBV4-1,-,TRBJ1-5,TGCGCCAGCAGCCAAGCGGGGTGGGGTCAGCCCCAGCATTTT,CASSQAGWGQPQHF
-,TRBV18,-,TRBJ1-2,TGTGCCAGCTCACCCGCAGGGGTCCCCATCTCCTCCTATGGCTACACCTTC,CASSPAGVPISSYGYTF
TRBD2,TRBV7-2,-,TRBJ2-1,TGTGCCAGCAGCTTAGCCCTCCTAGCGGGGTCCTACAATGAGCAGTTCTTC,CASSLALLAGSYNEQFF
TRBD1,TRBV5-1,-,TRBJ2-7,TGCGCCACCAGGGCCGGGACAGGGTTTTTGCACGAGCAGTACTTC,CATRAGTGFLHEQYF
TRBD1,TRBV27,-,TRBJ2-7,TGTGCCAGCAGTTACCGGGACAGGGACGAGCAGTACTTC,CASSYRDRDEQYF
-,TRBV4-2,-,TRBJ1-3,TGTGCCAGCAGCCAAGGACAGGATCGTGGAAACACCATATATTTT,CASSQGQDRGNTIYF
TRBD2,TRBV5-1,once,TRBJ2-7,TGCGCCAGCAGCTTGGTGTCCGGGGGGAGCTCCTACGAGCAGTACTTC,CASSLVSGGSSYEQYF
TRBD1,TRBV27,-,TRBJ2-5,TGTGCCAGCAGTATAGGGGACAGGGAGACCCAGTACTTC,CASSIGDRETQYF
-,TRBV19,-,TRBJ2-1,TGTGCCAGTAGTGCCTCAGGGGAGGGGTTCTTC,CASSASGEGFF
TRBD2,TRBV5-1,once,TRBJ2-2,TGCGCCAGCAGCTTGGGACTAGCGGGATCCACCGGGGAGCTGTTTTTT,CASSLGLAGSTGELFF
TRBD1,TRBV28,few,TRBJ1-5,TGTGCCAGCAGAGAAGAGGACAGGGTCGGCAATCAGCCCCAGCATTTT,CASREEDRVGNQPQHF
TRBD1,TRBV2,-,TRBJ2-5,TGTGCCAGCGCCCTAGACAGGGGGAGAGGAGAGACCCAGTACTTC,CASALDRGRGETQYF
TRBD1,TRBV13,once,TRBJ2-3,TGTGCCAGCAGCTTAGAGAGGGGGCGCACAGATACGCAGTATTTT,CASSLERGRTDTQYF
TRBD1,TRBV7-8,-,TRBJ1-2,TGTGCCAGCAGCCCCCAAACGGGCAGGGGGAAAGATGGCTACACCTTC,CASSPQTGRGKDGYTF
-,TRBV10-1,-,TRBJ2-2,TGCGCCAGCAGCCTCGACAGGTCCGGGGAGCTGTTTTTT,CASSLDRSGELFF
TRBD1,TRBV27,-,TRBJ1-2,TGTGCCAGCAGTGGAGAACAGGGGGCGGGGAGTTATGGCTACACCTTC,CASSGEQGAGSYGYTF
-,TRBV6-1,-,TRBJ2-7,TGTGCCAGCAGTGAATCAGAGCGGAGGCCAGCCTACGAGCAGTACTTC,CASSESERRPAYEQYF
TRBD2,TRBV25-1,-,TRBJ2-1,TGTGCCAGCCACCGAGCGGGAGCAAGCAATGAGCAGTTCTTC,CASHRAGASNEQFF
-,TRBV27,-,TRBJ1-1,TGTGCGAGCAGTTCCGGCGGATATTCGGCTTTCTTT,CASSSGGYSAFF
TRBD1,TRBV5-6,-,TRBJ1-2,TGTGCCAGCAGCTTGGCCATTGGACAGGGGGACTATGGCTACACCTTC,CASSLAIGQGDYGYTF
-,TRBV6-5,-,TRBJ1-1,TGTGCCAGCAGTTACTCGAGTCTTCAGGGGAACACTGAAGCTTTCTTT,CASSYSSLQGNTEAFF
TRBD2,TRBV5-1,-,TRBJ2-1,TGCGCCAGCAGCTTGTGGGGGACTAGCGGAGACAATGAGCAGTTCTTC,CASSLWGTSGDNEQFF
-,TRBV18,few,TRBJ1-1,TGTGCCAGCTCACGGCTCGCGGTAAATTGGGACACTGAAGCTTTCTTT,CASSRLAVNWDTEAFF
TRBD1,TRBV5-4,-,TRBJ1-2,TGTGCCAGCAGCTTTCGGGACAGGGTCAGTGGCTACACCTTC,CASSFRDRVSGYTF